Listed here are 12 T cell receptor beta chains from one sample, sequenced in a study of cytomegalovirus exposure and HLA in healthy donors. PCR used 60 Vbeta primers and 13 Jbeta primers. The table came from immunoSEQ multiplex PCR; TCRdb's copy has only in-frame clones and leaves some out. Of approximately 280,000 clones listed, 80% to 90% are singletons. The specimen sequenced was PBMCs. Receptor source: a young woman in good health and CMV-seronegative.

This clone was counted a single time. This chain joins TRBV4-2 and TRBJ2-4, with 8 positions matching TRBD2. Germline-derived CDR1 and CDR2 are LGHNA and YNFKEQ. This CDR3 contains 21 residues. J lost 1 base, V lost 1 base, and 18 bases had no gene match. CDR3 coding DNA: TGTGCCAGCAGCCAAGTTCGGACTAGCTTCTCTGTTTTTCTGGCCAAAAACATTCAGTACTTC. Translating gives CASSQVRTSFSVFLAKNIQYF.

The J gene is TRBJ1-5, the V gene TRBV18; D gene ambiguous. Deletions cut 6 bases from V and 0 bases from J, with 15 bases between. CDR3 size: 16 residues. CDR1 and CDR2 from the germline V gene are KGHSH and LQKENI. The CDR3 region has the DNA TGTGCCAGCTCTCCTCCGGGAACCGATAGCAATCAGCCCCAGCATTTT. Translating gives CASSPPGTDSNQPQHF.

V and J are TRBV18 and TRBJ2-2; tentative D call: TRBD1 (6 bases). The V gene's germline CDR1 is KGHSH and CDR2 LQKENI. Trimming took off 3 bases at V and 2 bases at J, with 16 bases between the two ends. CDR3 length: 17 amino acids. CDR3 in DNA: TGTGCCAGCTCACCCATACCCCGGACAGATAACACCGGGGAGCTGTTTTTT. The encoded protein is CASSPIPRTDNTGELFF.

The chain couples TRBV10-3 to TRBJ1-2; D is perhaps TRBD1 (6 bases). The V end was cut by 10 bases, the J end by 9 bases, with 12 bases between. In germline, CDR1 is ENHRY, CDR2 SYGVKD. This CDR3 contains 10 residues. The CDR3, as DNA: TGTGCCAGCGGACAGTGTAGCTACACCTTC. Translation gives CASGQCSYTF.

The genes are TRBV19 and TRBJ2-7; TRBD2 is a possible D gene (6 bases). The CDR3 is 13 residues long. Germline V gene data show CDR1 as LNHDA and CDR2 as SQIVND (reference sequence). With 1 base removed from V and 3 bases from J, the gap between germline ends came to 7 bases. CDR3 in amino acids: CASSIAGDYEQYF. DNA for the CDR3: TGTGCCAGTAGTATAGCGGGGGACTACGAGCAGTACTTC.

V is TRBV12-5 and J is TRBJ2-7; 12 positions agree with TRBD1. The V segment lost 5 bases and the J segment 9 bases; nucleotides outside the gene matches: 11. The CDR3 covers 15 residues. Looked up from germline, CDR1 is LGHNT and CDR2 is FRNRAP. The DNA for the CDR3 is TGTGCTAGTGGTCCCCCGGGACAGGGGGCGCAGGGGCAGTACTTC. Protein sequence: CASGPPGQGAQGQYF.

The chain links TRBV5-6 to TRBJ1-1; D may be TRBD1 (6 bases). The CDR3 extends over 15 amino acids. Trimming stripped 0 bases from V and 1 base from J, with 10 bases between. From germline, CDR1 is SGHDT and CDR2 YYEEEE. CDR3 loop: CASSLGTASNTEAFF. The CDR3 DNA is TGTGCCAGCAGCTTGGGGACAGCATCGAACACTGAAGCTTTCTTT.

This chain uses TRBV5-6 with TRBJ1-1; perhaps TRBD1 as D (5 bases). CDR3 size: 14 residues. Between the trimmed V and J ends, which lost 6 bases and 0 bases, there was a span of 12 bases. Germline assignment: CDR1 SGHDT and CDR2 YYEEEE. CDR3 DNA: TGTGCCAGCACCTGGGGCACCTTGAACACTGAAGCTTTCTTT. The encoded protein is CASTWGTLNTEAFF.

Here the CDR3 reads CASSYGTGDGTQYF. The DNA for the CDR3 is TGCGCCAGCAGCTACGGGACAGGGGACGGGACCCAGTACTTC. This chain links TRBV5-1 with TRBJ2-5; 10 bases fit TRBD1. The CDR3 covers 14 residues. Germline loops: CDR1 SGHRS, CDR2 YFSETQ. After removal of 3 bases from V and 7 bases from J, the junction contained 6 bases not matched to a gene.

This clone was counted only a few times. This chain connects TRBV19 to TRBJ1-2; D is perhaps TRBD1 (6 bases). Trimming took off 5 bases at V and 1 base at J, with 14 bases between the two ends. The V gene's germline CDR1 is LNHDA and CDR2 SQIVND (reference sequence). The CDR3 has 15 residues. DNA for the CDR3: TGTGCCAGTAGTGTAGTCAACAGGGATAACTATGGCTACACCTTC. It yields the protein CASSVVNRDNYGYTF.

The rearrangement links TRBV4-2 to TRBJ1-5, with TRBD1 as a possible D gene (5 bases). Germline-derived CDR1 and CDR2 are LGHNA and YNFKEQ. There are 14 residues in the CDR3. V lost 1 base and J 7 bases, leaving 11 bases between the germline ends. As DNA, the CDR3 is TGTGCCAGCAGCCAAGTTATTCAGGGCCAGCCCCAGCATTTT. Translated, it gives CASSQVIQGQPQHF.

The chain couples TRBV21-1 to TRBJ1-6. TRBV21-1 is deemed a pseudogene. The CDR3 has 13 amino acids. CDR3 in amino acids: CARPAAANSPLHF. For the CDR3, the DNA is TGTGCCCGGCCGGCGGCAGCGAATTCACCCCTCCACTTT.